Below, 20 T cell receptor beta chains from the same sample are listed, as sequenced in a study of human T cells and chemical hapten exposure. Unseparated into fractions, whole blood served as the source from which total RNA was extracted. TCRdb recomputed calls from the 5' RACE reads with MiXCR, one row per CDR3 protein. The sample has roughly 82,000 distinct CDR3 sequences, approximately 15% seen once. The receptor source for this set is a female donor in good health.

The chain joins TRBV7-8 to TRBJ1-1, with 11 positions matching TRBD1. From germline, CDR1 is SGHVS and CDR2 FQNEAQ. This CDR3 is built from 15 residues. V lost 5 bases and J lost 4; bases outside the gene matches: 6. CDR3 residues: CASSKWTGGITEAFF. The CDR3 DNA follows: TGTGCCAGCAGCAAGTGGACAGGGGGCATCACTGAAGCTTTCTTT.

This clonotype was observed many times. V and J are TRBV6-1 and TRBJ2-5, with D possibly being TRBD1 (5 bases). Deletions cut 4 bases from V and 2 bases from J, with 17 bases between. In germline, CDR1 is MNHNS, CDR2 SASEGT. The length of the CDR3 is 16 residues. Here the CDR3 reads CASSASSAGLQETQYF. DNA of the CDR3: TGTGCCAGCAGTGCAAGCTCGGCAGGGCTACAAGAGACCCAGTACTTC.

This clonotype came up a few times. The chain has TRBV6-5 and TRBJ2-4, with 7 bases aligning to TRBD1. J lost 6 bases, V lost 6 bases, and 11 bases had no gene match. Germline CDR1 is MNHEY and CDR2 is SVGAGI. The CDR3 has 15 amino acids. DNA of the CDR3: TGTGCCAGCAGCCCGATCGGGACAGTCAGAAACATTCAGTACTTC. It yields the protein CASSPIGTVRNIQYF.

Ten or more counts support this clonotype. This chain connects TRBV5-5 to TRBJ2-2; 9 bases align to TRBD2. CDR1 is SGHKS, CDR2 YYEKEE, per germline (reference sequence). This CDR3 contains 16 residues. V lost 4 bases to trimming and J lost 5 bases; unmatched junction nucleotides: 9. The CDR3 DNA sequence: TGTGCCAGCAGCCAGGGACTAGCATTACAGACCGGGGAGCTGTTTTTT. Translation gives CASSQGLALQTGELFF.

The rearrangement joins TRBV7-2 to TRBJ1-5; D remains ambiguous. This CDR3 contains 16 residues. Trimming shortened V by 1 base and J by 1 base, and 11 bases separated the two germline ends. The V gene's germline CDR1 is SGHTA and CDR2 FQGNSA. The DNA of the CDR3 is TGTGCCAGCAGCTTAGGATGGGTTTCGAGCAATCAGCCCCAGCATTTT. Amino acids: CASSLGWVSSNQPQHF.

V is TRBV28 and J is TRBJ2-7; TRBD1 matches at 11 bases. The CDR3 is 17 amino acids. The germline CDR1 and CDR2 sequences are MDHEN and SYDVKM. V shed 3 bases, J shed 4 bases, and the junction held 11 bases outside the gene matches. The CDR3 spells CASSFTPWTGGRYEQYF. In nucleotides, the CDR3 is TGTGCCAGCAGTTTTACCCCGTGGACAGGGGGCCGGTACGAGCAGTACTTC. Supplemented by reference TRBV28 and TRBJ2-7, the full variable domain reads DVKVTQSSRYLVKRTGEKVFLECVQDMDHENMFWYRQDPGLGLRLIYFSYDVKMKEKGDIPEGYSVSREKKERFSLILESASTNQTSMYLCASSFTPWTGGRYEQYFGPGTRLTVT.

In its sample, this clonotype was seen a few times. The CDR3 coding sequence is TGTGCCAGCTCCCCGGGAACACCCCTCCACTTT. Translated, it gives CASSPGTPLHF. The chain combines TRBV10-3 with TRBJ1-6; the D is unclear. The length of the CDR3 is 11 residues. Trimming took off 10 bases at V and 11 bases at J, with 12 bases between the two ends. Germline assignment: CDR1 ENHRY and CDR2 SYGVKD.

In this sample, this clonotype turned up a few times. This CDR3 is CSAKSPSGRQETQYF. As DNA, the CDR3 is TGCAGTGCTAAAAGCCCTAGCGGCCGTCAAGAGACCCAGTACTTC. V is TRBV20-1 and J is TRBJ2-5; 7 bases fit TRBD2. CDR1 and CDR2 from the germline V gene are DFQATT and SNEGSKA (reference sequence). This CDR3 spans 15 amino acids. J gave up 2 bases and V 4 bases, and 10 bases lay outside the gene matches.

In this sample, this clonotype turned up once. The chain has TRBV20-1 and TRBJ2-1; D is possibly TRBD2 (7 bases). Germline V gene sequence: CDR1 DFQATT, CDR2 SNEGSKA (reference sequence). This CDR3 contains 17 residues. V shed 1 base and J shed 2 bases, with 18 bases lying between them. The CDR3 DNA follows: TGCAGTGCTAGAGCTCCGGGGGGCAGGACAGCCTACAATGAGCAGTTCTTC. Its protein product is CSARAPGGRTAYNEQFF.

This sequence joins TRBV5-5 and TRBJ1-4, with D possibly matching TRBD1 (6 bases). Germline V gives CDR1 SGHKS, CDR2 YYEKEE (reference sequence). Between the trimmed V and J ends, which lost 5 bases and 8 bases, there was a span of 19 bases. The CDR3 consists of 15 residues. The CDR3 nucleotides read TGTGCCAGCAGACCAGGGGAGGCCGCTAGAGAAAAACTGTTTTTT. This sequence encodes CASRPGEAAREKLFF.

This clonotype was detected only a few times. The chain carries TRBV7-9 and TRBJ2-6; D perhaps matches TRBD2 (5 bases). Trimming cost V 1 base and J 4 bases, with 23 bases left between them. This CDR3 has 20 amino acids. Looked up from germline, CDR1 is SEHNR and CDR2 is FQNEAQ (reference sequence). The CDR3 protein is CASSLVGVTIPPGGANVLTF. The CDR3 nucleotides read TGTGCCAGCAGCTTAGTCGGGGTCACAATCCCACCGGGAGGGGCCAACGTCCTGACTTTC.

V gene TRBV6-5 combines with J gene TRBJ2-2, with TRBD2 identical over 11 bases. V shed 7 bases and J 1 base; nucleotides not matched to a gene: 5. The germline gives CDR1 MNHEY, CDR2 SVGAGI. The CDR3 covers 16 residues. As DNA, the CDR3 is TGTGCCAGCAAATCTAGCGGGGGGCGGAACACCGGGGAGCTGTTTTTT. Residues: CASKSSGGRNTGELFF.

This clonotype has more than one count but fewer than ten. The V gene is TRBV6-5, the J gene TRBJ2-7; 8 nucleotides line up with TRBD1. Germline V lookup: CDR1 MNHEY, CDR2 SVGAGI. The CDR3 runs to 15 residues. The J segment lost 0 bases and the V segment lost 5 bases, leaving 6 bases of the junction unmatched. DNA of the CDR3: TGTGCCAGCAGTAGAGGACAGGGCAGCTCCTACGAGCAGTACTTC. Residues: CASSRGQGSSYEQYF.

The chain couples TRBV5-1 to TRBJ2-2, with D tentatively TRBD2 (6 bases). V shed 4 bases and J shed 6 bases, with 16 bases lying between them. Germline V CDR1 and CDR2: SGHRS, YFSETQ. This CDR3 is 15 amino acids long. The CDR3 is CASSLYVGGAGELFF. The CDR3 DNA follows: TGCGCCAGCAGCCTGTATGTGGGGGGAGCCGGGGAGCTGTTTTTT.

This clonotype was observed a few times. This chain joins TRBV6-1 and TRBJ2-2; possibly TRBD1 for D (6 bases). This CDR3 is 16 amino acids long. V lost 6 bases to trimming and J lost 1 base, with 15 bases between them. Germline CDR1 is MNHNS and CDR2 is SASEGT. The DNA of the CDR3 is TGTGCCAGCAGCCTGGGACATTCACGGAACACCGGGGAGCTGTTTTTT. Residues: CASSLGHSRNTGELFF.

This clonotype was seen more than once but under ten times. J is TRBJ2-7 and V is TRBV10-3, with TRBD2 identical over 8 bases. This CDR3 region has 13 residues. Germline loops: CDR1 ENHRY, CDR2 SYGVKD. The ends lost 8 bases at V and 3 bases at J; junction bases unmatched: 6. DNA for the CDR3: TGTGCCATCCGGGGACTAGGGGACTACGAGCAGTACTTC. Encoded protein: CAIRGLGDYEQYF.

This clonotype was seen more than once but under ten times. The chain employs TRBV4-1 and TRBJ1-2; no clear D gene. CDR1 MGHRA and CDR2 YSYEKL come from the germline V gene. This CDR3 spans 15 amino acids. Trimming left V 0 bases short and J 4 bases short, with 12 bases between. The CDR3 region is CASSQDSTSFYGYTF. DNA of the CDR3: TGCGCCAGCAGCCAAGATAGTACTTCTTTCTATGGCTACACCTTC.

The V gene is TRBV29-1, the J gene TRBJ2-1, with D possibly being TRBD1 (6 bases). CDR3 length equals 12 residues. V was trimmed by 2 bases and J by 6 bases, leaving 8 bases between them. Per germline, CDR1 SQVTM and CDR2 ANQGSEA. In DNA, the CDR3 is TGCAGCGTTGAACGGACAGTCAATGAGCAGTTCTTC. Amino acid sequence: CSVERTVNEQFF.

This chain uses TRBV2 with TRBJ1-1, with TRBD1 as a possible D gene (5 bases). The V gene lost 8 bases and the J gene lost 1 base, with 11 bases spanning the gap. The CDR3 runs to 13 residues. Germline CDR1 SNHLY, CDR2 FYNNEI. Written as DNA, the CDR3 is TGTGCCAGCCGGATAACAGGGAACACTGAAGCTTTCTTT. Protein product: CASRITGNTEAFF.

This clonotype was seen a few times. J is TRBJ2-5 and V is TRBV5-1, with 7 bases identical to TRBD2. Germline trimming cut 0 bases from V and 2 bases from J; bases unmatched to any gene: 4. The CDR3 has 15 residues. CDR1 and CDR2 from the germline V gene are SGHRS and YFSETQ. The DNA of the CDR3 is TGCGCCAGCAGCTTGGGGTCTAGCGGACAAGAGACCCAGTACTTC. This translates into CASSLGSSGQETQYF. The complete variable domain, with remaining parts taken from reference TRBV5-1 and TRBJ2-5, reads KAGVTQTPRYLIKTRGQQVTLSCSPISGHRSVSWYQQTPGQGLQFLFEYFSETQRNKGNFPGRFSGRQFSNSRSEMNVSTLELGDSALYLCASSLGSSGQETQYFGPGTRLLVL.